This T cell receptor beta chain is from a study of vaccination and CD4 T cells after COVID-19. Looking at the study overall: SARS-CoV-2, HCoV-NL63, HCoV-OC43 and HCoV-229E supplied the overlapping spike peptides used to stimulate cells.

V was pared by 0 bases and J by 8 bases, with 5 bases of the junction left unmatched. The CDR3 is 15 residues long. CDR1 is SGDLS and CDR2 is YYNGEE in the germline V gene. This sample's treatment: roughly 10-day PBMC culture with coronavirus spike peptide pools or control peptides (ViraFEST assay). TCRs were sequenced by ViraFEST after antigen-specific T cells had been expanded with peptide pools. An Oncomine TCR Beta short-read assay was used to sequence the DNA from cultured CD4+ T cells. The genomic DNA was obtained from cultured CD4+ T cells by extraction with the QIAamp micro DNA kit. TCRdb independently ran MiXCR on the PCR reads; one entry per CDR3 protein. The sample contains roughly 22,000 distinct CDR3 sequences, about 33% of which appear only once. Details on this clonotype: What it binds is not known.

The specimen was cultured CD4+ T cells from blood. The chain carries TRBV9 and TRBJ1-6; 7 bases agree with TRBD1. This clonotype originated in a human donor with COVID-19. The CDR3 nucleotides are TGTGCCAGCAGCGTAGCGTCGCAGGGGGATTCACCCCTCCACTTT. Protein: CASSVASQGDSPLHF.